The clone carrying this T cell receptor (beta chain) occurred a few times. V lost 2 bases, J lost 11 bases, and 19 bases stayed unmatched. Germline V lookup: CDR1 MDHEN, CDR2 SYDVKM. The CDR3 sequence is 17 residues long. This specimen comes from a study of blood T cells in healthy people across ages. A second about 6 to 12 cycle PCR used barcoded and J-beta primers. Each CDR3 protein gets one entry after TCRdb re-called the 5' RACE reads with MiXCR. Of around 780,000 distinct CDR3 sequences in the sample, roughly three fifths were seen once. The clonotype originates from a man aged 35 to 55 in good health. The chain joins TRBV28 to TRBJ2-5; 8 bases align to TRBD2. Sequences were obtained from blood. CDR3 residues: CASSLAGPGTSFRGQYF. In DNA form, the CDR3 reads TGTGCCAGCAGTTTAGCCGGGCCCGGGACTAGTTTTCGGGGGCAGTACTTC. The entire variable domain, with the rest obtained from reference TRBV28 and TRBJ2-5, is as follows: DVKVTQSSRYLVKRTGEKVFLECVQDMDHENMFWYRQDPGLGLRLIYFSYDVKMKEKGDIPEGYSVSREKKERFSLILESASTNQTSMYLCASSLAGPGTSFRGQYFGPGTRLLVL.